Below are 21 T cell receptor beta chains sequenced from a single sample in a study of T cells in Graves' hyperthyroidism and ophthalmopathy. Amplification yielded TCR beta CDR3 regions, with RNA transcripts as the source. In the first-round RT-PCR of the TCR CDR3, the HTBI primer set was used. Each CDR3 protein gets one entry after TCRdb re-called the multiplex PCR reads with MiXCR. This sample has around 480,000 distinct CDR3 sequences, with about 15% found just once. The sample consisted of blood. These receptors were taken from a woman aged 18-29 years with Graves' hyperthyroidism.

This clonotype occurred many times. The chain has TRBV30 and TRBJ1-1, with D possibly matching TRBD1 (6 bases). Germline V gene lookup returns CDR1 GTSNPN and CDR2 SVGIG (reference sequence). V dropped 6 bases and J dropped 5 bases, with 16 bases sitting between them. The length of the CDR3 is 13 residues. CDR3 bases: TGTGCCTGTACAGGGCTAGGGGAGACTGAAGCTTTCTTT. Protein: CACTGLGETEAFF.

This clonotype was counted only a few times. This chain connects TRBV20-1 to TRBJ1-4; D gene ambiguous. CDR1 and CDR2 from the germline V gene are DFQATT and SNEGSKA (reference sequence). The CDR3 runs 13 residues. V was clipped by 3 bases and J by 7 bases, with 12 bases between them. In DNA, the CDR3 is TGCAGTGCTAGCGTTGGGTATGGTGAAAAACTGTTTTTT. This encodes CSASVGYGEKLFF.

CDR3: CSVGGGEGQPQHF. CDR3 coding DNA: TGCAGCGTTGGAGGGGGAGAGGGTCAGCCCCAGCATTTT. This sequence joins TRBV29-1 and TRBJ1-5; a weak D match, TRBD1 (6 bases). From germline, CDR1 is SQVTM and CDR2 ANQGSEA. This CDR3 has 13 amino acids. V dropped 4 bases and J dropped 6 bases, with 13 bases sitting between them.

This clonotype was counted at least ten times. CDR3 region: CASSLIDGSSGANVLTF. CDR3 in DNA: TGTGCCAGCAGTTTAATCGACGGCAGCTCTGGGGCCAACGTCCTGACTTTC. The rearrangement uses TRBV12-3 or TRBV12-4 and TRBJ2-6; D is unclear. Between the trimmed V and J ends, which lost 2 bases and 0 bases, there was a span of 11 bases. This CDR3 is built from 17 residues.

The table lists this clonotype with many counts. The chain uses TRBV27 and TRBJ2-3; TRBD2 is a possible D gene (6 bases). The CDR3 runs 15 residues. The germline V gene has CDR1 MNHEY and CDR2 SMNVEV (reference sequence). V lost 6 bases, J lost 3 bases, and 16 bases lay in between. The CDR3 DNA reads as TGTGCCAGCAGCAGGGACTTGATAAAAACAGATACGCAGTATTTT. The encoded protein is CASSRDLIKTDTQYF.

The V call is TRBV5-8, the J call TRBJ1-2, with 8 bases that match TRBD1. The germline V gene encodes CDR1 SGHTS and CDR2 YDEGEE. The V segment lost 4 bases and the J segment 6 bases; nucleotides outside the gene matches: 8. CDR3 length: 14 amino acids. CDR3 in amino acids: CASSAGQGFHGYTF. CDR3 sequence (DNA): TGTGCCAGCAGCGCCGGACAGGGCTTTCATGGCTACACCTTC.

This clonotype was seen repeatedly, ten times or more. V gene TRBV9 combines with J gene TRBJ2-3; D remains unclear. Between the trimmed V and J ends, which lost 0 bases and 6 bases, there was a span of 8 bases. Germline-derived CDR1 and CDR2 are SGDLS and YYNGEE. The CDR3 has 13 residues. Here the CDR3 reads CASSVDQGDTQYF. CDR3 DNA: TGTGCCAGCAGCGTAGACCAAGGGGATACGCAGTATTTT.

The chain employs TRBV6-5 and TRBJ1-3; TRBD1 might be the D (6 bases). Trimming removed 2 bases from V and 3 bases from J, with 11 bases in between. There are 15 residues in the CDR3. CDR1 and CDR2 from the germline V gene are MNHEY and SVGAGI. CDR3 amino acids: CASSYPRGGGNTIYF. The CDR3 DNA reads as TGTGCCAGCAGTTACCCCAGGGGTGGTGGAAACACCATATATTTT.

The sample holds a few counts of this clonotype. The chain combines TRBV20-1 with TRBJ1-1; D perhaps matches TRBD1 (5 bases). CDR3 size: 14 residues. V gave up 1 base and J gave up 6 bases, with 15 bases separating them. From germline, CDR1 is DFQATT and CDR2 SNEGSKA (reference sequence). For the CDR3, the DNA is TGCAGTGCTAGAGCCCCGGGGGGGGGTTCTGAAGCTTTCTTT. This gives the protein CSARAPGGGSEAFF.

The chain combines TRBV19 with TRBJ2-1; 8 bases are shared with TRBD1. The CDR3 totals 16 residues. The germline V gene has CDR1 LNHDA and CDR2 SQIVND (reference sequence). With 8 bases clipped from V and 4 bases from J, the junction kept 13 bases outside the gene matches. The CDR3 bases are TGTGCCAGTTCAAGGAGTGGGACAGGTCCTTACAATGAGCAGTTCTTC. It is translated as CASSRSGTGPYNEQFF.

The chain carries TRBV6-1 and TRBJ2-3, with a tentative D call TRBD1 (6 bases). V was cut by 0 bases and J by 4 bases, with 11 bases left in between. Germline CDR1 MNHNS, CDR2 SASEGT. The CDR3 is 15 residues long. The CDR3 DNA reads TGTGCCAGCAGTGAAGCGTTACAGGGCTCAGATACGCAGTATTTT. Amino acid sequence: CASSEALQGSDTQYF.

This clonotype was picked up many times. The genes are TRBV19 and TRBJ1-1; perhaps TRBD1 as D (5 bases). V was pared by 6 bases and J by 3 bases, with 11 bases between. Per the germline V gene, CDR1 is LNHDA and CDR2 is SQIVND (reference sequence). The CDR3 covers 13 residues. This CDR3 reads CASRALGDTEAFF. For the CDR3, the DNA is TGTGCCAGTAGGGCCTTGGGGGACACTGAAGCTTTCTTT.

The CDR3, as DNA: TGTGCCAGTAAGACTAGCAAGAGCACAGATACGCAGTATTTT. It yields the protein CASKTSKSTDTQYF. This rearrangement joins TRBV19 to TRBJ2-3, with 7 bases matching TRBD2. The CDR3 consists of 14 residues. The germline CDR1 and CDR2 sequences are LNHDA and SQIVND (reference sequence). V shed 7 bases, J shed 0 bases, and the junction held 4 bases outside the gene matches. Full variable domain (missing parts from reference TRBV19 and TRBJ2-3): DGGITQSPKYLFRKEGQNVTLSCEQNLNHDAMYWYRQDPGQGLRLIYYSQIVNDFQKGDIAEGYSVSREKKESFPLTVTSAQKNPTAFYLCASKTSKSTDTQYFGPGTRLTVL.

V usage is TRBV9 and J usage is TRBJ2-2; no firm D call. The CDR3 spans 15 residues. Germline CDR1 reads SGDLS; CDR2 reads YYNGEE. V lost 4 bases, J lost 1 base, and 11 bases lay in between. CDR3 sequence reads: CASSSEGMNTGELFF. In DNA form, the CDR3 reads TGTGCCAGCAGCTCCGAAGGGATGAACACCGGGGAGCTGTTTTTT.

This clonotype was seen repeatedly, ten times or more. This chain uses TRBV7-9 with TRBJ2-7, with 7 bases fitting TRBD2. CDR3 size: 15 residues. After removal of 5 bases from V and 5 bases from J, the junction contained 12 bases not matched to a gene. Looked up from germline, CDR1 is SEHNR and CDR2 is FQNEAQ (reference sequence). CDR3 in amino acids: CASSTGTTTSDEQYV. CDR3 in DNA: TGTGCCAGCAGCACCGGGACTACCACGAGTGACGAGCAGTACGTC.

This clonotype occurred many times. The rearrangement uses TRBV6-1 and TRBJ2-1; 8 positions match TRBD2. V dropped 5 bases and J dropped 4; count of bases not matched to a gene: 4. Germline lookup yields CDR1 MNHNS and CDR2 SASEGT. The CDR3 is made up of 14 amino acids. Here the CDR3 DNA reads TGTGCCAGCAGTAGGGTAGCGGGATACAATGAGCAGTTCTTC. Its protein is CASSRVAGYNEQFF.

This clonotype was recorded many times. The rearrangement uses TRBV6-5 and TRBJ2-7; no clear D. Per germline, CDR1 MNHEY and CDR2 SVGAGI. The germline V and J ends were trimmed by 0 bases and 7 bases, with 10 bases remaining between them. This CDR3 is built from 13 residues. CDR3 region: CASSYSPPQEQYV. The CDR3 DNA is TGTGCCAGCAGTTACTCGCCCCCTCAAGAGCAGTACGTC.

This clonotype was observed at least ten times. One end of the junction is discordant with germline, which a read error may explain. The gene calls are TRBV7-2 and TRBJ1-5, with D unclear. The CDR3 loop spans 15 amino acids. Germline loops: CDR1 SGHTA, CDR2 FQGNSA. The CDR3 region is CASSLEVGGNQPQHF. The CDR3 region has the DNA TGCGCCAGCAGCTTGGAGGTCGGAGGCAATCAGCCCCAGCATTTT.

As for this clonotype: A much larger clone lies a single base off, so this may be a read error. This rearrangement joins TRBV6-7 to TRBJ2-5; D is unresolved. TRBV6-7 is treated as an ORF (open reading frame) with a function not yet certain. The ends were cut back, 2 bases at V and 0 bases at J, with 4 bases in the middle. The CDR3 spans 13 residues. The chain's CDR3 is CASSYRYQETQYF. CDR3 coding DNA: TGTGCCAGCAGTTACAGGTACCAAGAGACCCAGTACTTC.

This clonotype was seen many times. The chain joins TRBV7-9 to TRBJ1-1; TRBD1 aligns across 9 bases. Germline V gene data show CDR1 as SEHNR and CDR2 as FQNEAQ (reference sequence). The V gene end was trimmed by 1 base and the J gene end by 5 bases; junction bases not matched to a gene: 5. This CDR3 is 15 amino acids long. CDR3 sequence (DNA): TGTGCCAGCAGCTTAGACGGGACAGGGCAGACTGAAGCTTTCTTT. This gives the protein CASSLDGTGQTEAFF.

This clonotype was recorded many times. The chain couples TRBV7-3 to TRBJ2-1, with 8 nucleotides matching TRBD2. Germline CDR1 and CDR2: SGHTA and FQGTGA. V was clipped by 5 bases and J by 10 bases; unmatched bases: 16. The CDR3 covers 16 residues. CDR3 amino acids: CASSQGLASGLREQFF. Here the CDR3 DNA reads TGTGCCAGCAGCCAAGGTTTGGCTAGCGGGCTACGGGAGCAGTTCTTC.